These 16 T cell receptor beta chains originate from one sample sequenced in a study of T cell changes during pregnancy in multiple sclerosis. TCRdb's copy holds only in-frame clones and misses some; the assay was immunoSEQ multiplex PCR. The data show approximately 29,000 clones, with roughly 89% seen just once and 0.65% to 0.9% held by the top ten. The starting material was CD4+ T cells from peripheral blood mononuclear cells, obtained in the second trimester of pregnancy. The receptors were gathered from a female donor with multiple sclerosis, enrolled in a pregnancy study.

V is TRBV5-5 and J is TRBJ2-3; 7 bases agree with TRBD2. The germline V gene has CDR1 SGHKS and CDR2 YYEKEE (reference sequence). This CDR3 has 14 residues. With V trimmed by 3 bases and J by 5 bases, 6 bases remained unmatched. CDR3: CASSSWTRVDTQYF. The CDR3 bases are TGTGCCAGCAGCTCATGGACTAGAGTAGATACGCAGTATTTT.

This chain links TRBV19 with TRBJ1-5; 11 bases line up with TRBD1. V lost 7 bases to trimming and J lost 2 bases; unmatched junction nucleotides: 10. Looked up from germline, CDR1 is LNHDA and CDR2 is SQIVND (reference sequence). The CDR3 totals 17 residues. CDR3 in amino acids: CASIPTGGQGGNQPQHF. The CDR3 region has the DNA TGTGCCAGTATCCCTACGGGGGGACAGGGGGGCAATCAGCCCCAGCATTTT.

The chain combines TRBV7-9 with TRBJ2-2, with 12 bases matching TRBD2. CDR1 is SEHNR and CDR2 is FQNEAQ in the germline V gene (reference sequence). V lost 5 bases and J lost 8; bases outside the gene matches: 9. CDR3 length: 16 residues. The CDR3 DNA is TGTGCCAGCAGCCCGCCTACCGGACTAGCGGGAGGGGAGCTGTTTTTT. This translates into CASSPPTGLAGGELFF.

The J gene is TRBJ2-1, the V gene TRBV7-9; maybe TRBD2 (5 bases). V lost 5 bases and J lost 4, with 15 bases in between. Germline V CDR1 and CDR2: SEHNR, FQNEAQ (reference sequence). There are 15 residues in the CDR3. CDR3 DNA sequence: TGTGCCAGCAGCGGCCTTGGAGGCGGGTACAATGAGCAGTTCTTC. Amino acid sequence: CASSGLGGGYNEQFF. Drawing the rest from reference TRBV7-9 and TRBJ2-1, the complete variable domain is DTGVSQNPRHKITKRGQNVTFRCDPISEHNRLYWYRQTLGQGPEFLTYFQNEAQLEKSRLLSDRFSAERPKGSFSTLEIQRTEQGDSAMYLCASSGLGGGYNEQFFGPGTRLTVL.

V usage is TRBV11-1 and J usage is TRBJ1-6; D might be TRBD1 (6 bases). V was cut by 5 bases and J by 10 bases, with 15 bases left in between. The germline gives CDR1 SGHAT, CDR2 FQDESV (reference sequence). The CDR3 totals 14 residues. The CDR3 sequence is CASSKREGGSPLHF. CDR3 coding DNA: TGTGCCAGCAGCAAAAGGGAGGGGGGCTCACCCCTCCACTTT. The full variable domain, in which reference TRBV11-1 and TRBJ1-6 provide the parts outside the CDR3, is EAEVAQSPRYKITEKSQAVAFWCDPISGHATLYWYRQILGQGPELLVQFQDESVVDDSQLPKDRFSAERLKGVDSTLKIQPAELGDSAMYLCASSKREGGSPLHFGNGTRLTVT.

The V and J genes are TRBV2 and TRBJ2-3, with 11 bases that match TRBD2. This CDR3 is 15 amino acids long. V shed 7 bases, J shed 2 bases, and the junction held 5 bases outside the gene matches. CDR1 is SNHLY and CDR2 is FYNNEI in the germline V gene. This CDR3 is CASNLAGGITDTQYF. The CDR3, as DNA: TGTGCCAGCAATTTAGCGGGGGGGATCACAGATACGCAGTATTTT.

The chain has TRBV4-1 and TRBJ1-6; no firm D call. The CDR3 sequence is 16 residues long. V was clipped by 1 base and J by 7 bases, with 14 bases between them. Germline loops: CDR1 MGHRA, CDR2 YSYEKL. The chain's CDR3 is CASSQGAQAVNSPLHF. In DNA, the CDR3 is TGCGCCAGCAGCCAAGGGGCCCAAGCAGTGAATTCACCCCTCCACTTT.

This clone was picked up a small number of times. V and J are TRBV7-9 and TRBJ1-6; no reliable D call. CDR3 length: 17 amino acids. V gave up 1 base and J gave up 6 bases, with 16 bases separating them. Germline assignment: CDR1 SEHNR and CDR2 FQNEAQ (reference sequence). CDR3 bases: TGTGCCAGCAGCTTAGGCCACGGGTCTTTCGGTAATTCACCCCTCCACTTT. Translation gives CASSLGHGSFGNSPLHF.

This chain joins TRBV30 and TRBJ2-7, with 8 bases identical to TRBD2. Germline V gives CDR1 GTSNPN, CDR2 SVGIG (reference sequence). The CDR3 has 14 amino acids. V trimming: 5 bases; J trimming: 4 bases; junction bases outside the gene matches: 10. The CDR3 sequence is CAWGRGGTLYEQYF. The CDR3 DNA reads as TGTGCCTGGGGCCGGGGGGGAACCCTTTACGAGCAGTACTTC.

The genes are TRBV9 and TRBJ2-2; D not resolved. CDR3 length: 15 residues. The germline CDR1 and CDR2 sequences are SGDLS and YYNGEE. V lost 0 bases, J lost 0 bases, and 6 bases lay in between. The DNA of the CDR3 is TGTGCCAGCAGCGTAGCCCCCTCGAACACCGGGGAGCTGTTTTTT. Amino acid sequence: CASSVAPSNTGELFF.

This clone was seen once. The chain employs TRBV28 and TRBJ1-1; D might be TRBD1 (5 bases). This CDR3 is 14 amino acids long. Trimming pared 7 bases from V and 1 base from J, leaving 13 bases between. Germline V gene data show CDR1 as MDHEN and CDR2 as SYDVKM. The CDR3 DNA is TGTGCCAGCATGGAGGGGTATTGGAACACTGAAGCTTTCTTT. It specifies CASMEGYWNTEAFF.

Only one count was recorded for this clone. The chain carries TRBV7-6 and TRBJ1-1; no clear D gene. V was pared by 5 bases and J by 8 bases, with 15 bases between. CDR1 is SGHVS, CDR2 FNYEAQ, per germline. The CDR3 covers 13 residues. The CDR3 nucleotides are TGTGCCAGCAGCCTTTATGAGGGTTTGGAAGCTTTCTTT. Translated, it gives CASSLYEGLEAFF.

The CDR3 bases are TGTGCCAGCAATACAGGGGCGTATAATTCACCCCTCCACTTT. This translates into CASNTGAYNSPLHF. The genes are TRBV2 and TRBJ1-6; 7 bases agree with TRBD1. The germline V gene encodes CDR1 SNHLY and CDR2 FYNNEI. The CDR3 is made up of 14 amino acids. J lost 4 bases, V lost 7 bases, and 4 bases had no gene match.

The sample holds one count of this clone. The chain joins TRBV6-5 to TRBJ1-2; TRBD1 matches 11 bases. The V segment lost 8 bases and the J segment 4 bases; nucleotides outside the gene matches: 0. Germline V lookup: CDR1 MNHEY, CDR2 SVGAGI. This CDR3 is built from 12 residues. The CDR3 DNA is TGTGCCAGCGGGACAGGGGGCTATGGCTACACCTTC. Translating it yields CASGTGGYGYTF.

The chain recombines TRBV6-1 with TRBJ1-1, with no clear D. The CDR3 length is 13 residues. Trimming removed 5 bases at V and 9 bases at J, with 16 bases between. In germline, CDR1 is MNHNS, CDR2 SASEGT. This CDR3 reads CASSSTFPSQAFF. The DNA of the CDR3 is TGTGCCAGCAGTTCTACCTTCCCATCCCAAGCTTTCTTT.

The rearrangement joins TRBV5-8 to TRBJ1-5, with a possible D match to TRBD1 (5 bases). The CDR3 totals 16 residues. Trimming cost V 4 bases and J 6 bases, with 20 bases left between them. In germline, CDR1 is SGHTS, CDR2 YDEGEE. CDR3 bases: TGTGCCAGCAGCCCGCGACGGGGGAGTTTTGCTCAGCCCCAGCATTTT. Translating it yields CASSPRRGSFAQPQHF. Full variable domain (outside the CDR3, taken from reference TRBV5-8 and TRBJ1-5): EAGVTQSPTHLIKTRGQQATLRCSPISGHTSVYWYQQALGLGLQFLLWYDEGEERNRGNFPPRFSGRQFPNYSSELNVNALELEDSALYLCASSPRRGSFAQPQHFGDGTRLSIL.